The entry below gives a single TCR beta chain sequence along with its context. The V gene's germline CDR1 is KGHDR and CDR2 SFDVKD. The CDR3 is 15 amino acids. V gave up 4 bases and J gave up 2 bases, with 13 bases separating them. Libraries were prepared by immunoSEQ multiplex PCR; TCRdb keeps only in-frame clonotypes and omits some of them. The sample shows about 360,000 clones, 81% of them seen only once. The source of the sample is a study of blood T cell repertoires in COVID-19. Study information: The samples span acute and convalescent COVID-19 from the United States, Italy and Spain. The cDNA or gDNA used as material had been derived from T cells, B-cell-depleted T cells, or PBMCs.

This chain connects TRBV24-1 to TRBJ1-2; weak D call: TRBD1 (6 bases). The sequenced sample consisted of peripheral blood. The sequence was collected from a human donor with acute or convalescent COVID-19. The donor label of this sample is uncertain. In nucleotides, the CDR3 is TGTGCCACCAGTGACCCAACAGGGAACAACTATGGCTACACCTTC. As protein: CATSDPTGNNYGYTF.